In its sample, the clone carrying this T cell receptor beta chain was seen once. CDR3 length: 15 residues. Losses at the gene ends were 0 bases for V and 3 bases for J; bases not matched to a gene: 1. Looked up from germline, CDR1 is SGDLS and CDR2 is YYNGEE. The entry originates in a study of blood T cell repertoires in COVID-19. In the authors' methods: It was from reference gene primer amplification that nucleated cell counts were estimated. Only in-frame clones appear in the TCRdb table, and some are missing; sequencing was by immunoSEQ multiplex PCR. For V, J and clone size, that table is used; D and trimming come from the DNA. The sample consists of 300,000 or so clones, roughly 87% of them appearing once. Those who participated ranged in age from 18 to 89 years and resided in 20 to 25 US areas.

Sequencing input: PBMCs or T cells enriched from blood (not recorded which). This receptor was taken from a woman aged 25-40 years who had recovered from COVID-19. This chain connects TRBV9 to TRBJ1-2, with TRBD1 matching 11 bases. The CDR3, as DNA: TGTGCCAGCAGCGTAGGGGACAGGGGGGACTATGGCTACACCTTC. This encodes CASSVGDRGDYGYTF.